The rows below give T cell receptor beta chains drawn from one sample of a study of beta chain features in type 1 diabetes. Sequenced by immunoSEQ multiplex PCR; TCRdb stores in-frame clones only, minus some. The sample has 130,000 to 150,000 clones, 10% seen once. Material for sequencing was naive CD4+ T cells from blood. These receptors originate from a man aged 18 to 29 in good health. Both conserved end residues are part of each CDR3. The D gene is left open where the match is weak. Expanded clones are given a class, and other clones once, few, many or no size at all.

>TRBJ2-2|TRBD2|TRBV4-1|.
CASSTRDYLNTGELFF
TGCGCCAGCAGCACCCGGGACTACCTGAACACCGGGGAGCTGTTTTTT
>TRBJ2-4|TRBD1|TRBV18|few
CASSPKEDRGLFSKNIQYF
TGTGCCAGCTCACCAAAGGAGGACAGGGGGCTTTTTTCCAAAAACATTCAGTACTTC
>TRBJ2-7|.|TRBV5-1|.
CASSPNNNYEQYF
TGCGCCAGCAGCCCTAACAATAACTACGAGCAGTACTTC
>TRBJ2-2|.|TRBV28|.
CASSPTQGFGELFF
TGTGCCAGCAGTCCGACCCAGGGGTTCGGGGAGCTGTTTTTT
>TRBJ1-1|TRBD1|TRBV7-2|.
CASSPRQGVGNTEAFF
TGTGCCAGCAGCCCGCGACAGGGTGTCGGGAACACTGAAGCTTTCTTT
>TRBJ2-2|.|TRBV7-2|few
CASSLKQGNTGELFF
TGTGCCAGCAGCTTGAAACAGGGGAACACCGGGGAGCTGTTTTTT
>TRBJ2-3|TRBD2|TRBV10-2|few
CASSESRLAGATDTQYF
TGCGCCAGCAGTGAGTCAAGACTAGCGGGGGCGACAGATACGCAGTATTTT
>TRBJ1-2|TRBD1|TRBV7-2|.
CASSQGQGNGYTF
TGTGCCAGCAGCCAGGGACAGGGGAACGGCTACACCTTC
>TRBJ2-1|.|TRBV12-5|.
CASGLTREQFF
TGTGCTAGCGGTTTGACTAGGGAGCAGTTCTTC
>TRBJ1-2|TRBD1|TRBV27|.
CASSPAGGGYTF
TGTGCCAGCAGTCCCGCAGGGGGTGGCTACACCTTC
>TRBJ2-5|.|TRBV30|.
CAWRANRDETQYF
TGTGCCTGGAGAGCGAACAGGGACGAGACCCAGTACTTC
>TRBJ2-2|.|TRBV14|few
CASSPRSPAPNTGELFF
TGTGCCAGCAGCCCAAGATCCCCAGCGCCGAACACCGGGGAGCTGTTTTTT
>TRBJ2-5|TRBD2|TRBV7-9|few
CASSSSGVGETQYF
TGTGCCAGCAGCTCTAGCGGGGTGGGGGAGACCCAGTACTTC
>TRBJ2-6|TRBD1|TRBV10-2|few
CASTPRTGDVSGANVLTF
TGCGCCAGCACCCCCCGGACAGGGGATGTATCTGGGGCCAACGTCCTGACTTTC
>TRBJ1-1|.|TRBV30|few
CAWGVGQGSFF
.
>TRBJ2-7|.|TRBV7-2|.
CASSQTGGYEQYF
TGTGCCAGCAGCCAGACCGGGGGCTACGAGCAGTACTTC
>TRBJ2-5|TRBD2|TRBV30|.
CAWSGLAGGTQYF
TGTGCCTGGAGTGGACTAGCGGGGGGGACCCAGTACTTC
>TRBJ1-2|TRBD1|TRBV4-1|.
CASSQPPTGDYGYTF
TGCGCCAGCAGCCAACCTCCGACAGGGGACTATGGCTACACCTTC
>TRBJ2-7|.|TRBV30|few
CAWSVIPRSGEQYF
TGTGCCTGGAGTGTAATCCCTAGGTCCGGCGAGCAGTACTTC
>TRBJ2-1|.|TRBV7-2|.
CASSLDPDRPYNEQFF
TGTGCCAGCAGCTTAGACCCCGACAGGCCCTACAATGAGCAGTTCTTC
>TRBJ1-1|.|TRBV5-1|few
CASSLIGRTNTEAFF
TGCGCCAGCAGCTTGATCGGCAGGACTAACACTGAAGCTTTCTTT
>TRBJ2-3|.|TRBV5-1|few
CASSLEGVSTDTQYF
TGCGCCAGCAGCTTGGAGGGAGTTAGCACAGATACGCAGTATTTT
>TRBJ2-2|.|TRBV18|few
CASSDGQFKNTGELFF
TGTGCCAGCTCAGACGGACAGTTCAAGAACACCGGGGAGCTGTTTTTT
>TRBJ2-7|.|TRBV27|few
CASARPPAYEQYF
TGTGCCAGCGCTAGACCCCCGGCCTACGAGCAGTACTTC
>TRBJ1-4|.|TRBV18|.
CASSLGALGEKLFF
TGTGCCAGCTCACTAGGGGCCCTGGGCGAAAAACTGTTTTTT
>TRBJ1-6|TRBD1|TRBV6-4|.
CASSLGQYNSPLHF
TGTGCCAGCAGCTTGGGACAGTATAATTCACCCCTCCACTTT
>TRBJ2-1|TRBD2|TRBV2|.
CASSPSGGSNEQFF
TGTGCCAGCAGTCCCAGCGGGGGATCCAATGAGCAGTTCTTC
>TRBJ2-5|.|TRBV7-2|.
CASLDRGWETQYF
TGTGCCAGCCTCGATAGGGGTTGGGAGACCCAGTACTTC
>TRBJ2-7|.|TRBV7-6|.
CASSPSSYEQYF
TGTGCCAGCAGCCCGAGCTCCTACGAGCAGTACTTC
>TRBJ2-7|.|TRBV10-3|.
CAISAGHDEQYF
TGTGCCATCAGTGCTGGACATGACGAGCAGTACTTC
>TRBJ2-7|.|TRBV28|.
CASSFREVRYF
TGTGCCAGCAGCTTTCGGGAAGTGCGGTACTTC
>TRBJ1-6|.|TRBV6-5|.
CASSSTGGSLSSPLHF
TGTGCCAGCAGTTCAACCGGGGGAAGTCTTAGTTCACCCCTCCACTTT
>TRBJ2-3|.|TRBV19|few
CASRPSGGATDTQYF
TGTGCCAGTAGACCGTCTGGGGGGGCCACAGATACGCAGTATTTT
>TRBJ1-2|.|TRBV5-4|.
CASSLGQGGGYTF
TGTGCCAGCAGCTTGGGGCAGGGTGGCGGCTACACCTTC
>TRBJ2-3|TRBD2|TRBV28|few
CASSLWASGGDTDTQYF
TGTGCCAGCAGTTTATGGGCTAGCGGGGGGGACACAGATACGCAGTATTTT
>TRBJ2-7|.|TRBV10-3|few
CAISTPGHPYEQYF
TGTGCCATCAGTACCCCGGGACATCCCTACGAGCAGTACTTC
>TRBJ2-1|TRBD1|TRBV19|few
CASSTRGFNNEQFF
TGTGCCAGTAGTACCAGGGGGTTTAACAATGAGCAGTTCTTC
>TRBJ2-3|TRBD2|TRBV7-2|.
CASSPWLAGAGTDTQYF
TGTGCCAGCAGCCCCTGGTTAGCGGGGGCAGGCACAGATACGCAGTATTTT
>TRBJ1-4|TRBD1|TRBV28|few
CASSKDRPNEKLFF
TGTGCCAGCAGTAAGGACAGGCCTAATGAAAAACTGTTTTTT
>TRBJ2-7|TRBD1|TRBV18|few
CASSPPGQGAGEQYF
TGTGCCAGCTCACCACCGGGACAGGGGGCTGGCGAGCAGTACTTC
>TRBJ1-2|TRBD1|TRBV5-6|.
CASSPPQGGGYTF
TGTGCCAGCAGCCCGCCACAGGGGGGTGGCTACACCTTC
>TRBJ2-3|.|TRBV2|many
CASSELQSTDTQYF
TGTGCCAGCAGTGAACTACAGAGCACAGATACGCAGTATTTT
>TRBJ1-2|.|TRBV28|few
CASSQGLLYGYTF
TGTGCCAGCAGTCAGGGACTTCTCTATGGCTACACCTTC
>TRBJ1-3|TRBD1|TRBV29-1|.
CSAGDRAHSGNTIYF
TGCAGCGCCGGGGACAGGGCACACTCTGGAAACACCATATATTTT
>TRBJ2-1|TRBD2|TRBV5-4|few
CASSLPSGGAAYEQFF
TGTGCCAGCAGCCTTCCTAGCGGGGGGGCCGCCTATGAGCAGTTCTTC
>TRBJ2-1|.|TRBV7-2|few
CASSPVVGREQFF
TGTGCCAGCAGCCCCGTAGTAGGGAGGGAGCAGTTCTTC
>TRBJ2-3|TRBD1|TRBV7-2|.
CASSSGPGTGLNTQYF
TGTGCCAGCAGCTCCGGGCCCGGGACAGGCCTTAATACGCAGTATTTT
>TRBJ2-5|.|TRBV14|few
CASSQDKGVSSETQYF
TGTGCCAGCAGCCAAGATAAAGGGGTTTCAAGCGAGACCCAGTACTTC